This T cell receptor (beta chain) stems from a study of blood T cells in healthy people across ages. Overall study results and limits: Estimated diversity across one million T cells was deemed an underestimate. As naive T cell percentage varied, TCR beta diversity correlated strongly with it.

With a J-beta primer mix and a sample-barcoded 5' primer, a second PCR ran about 7 to 12 cycles. Every cDNA was tagged by a template-switch adaptor with 12 random nucleotides. TCRdb processed the 5' RACE reads anew with MiXCR; each CDR3 protein has one entry. This table has around 1,500,000 distinct CDR3 sequences, roughly 27% appearing once. Trimming cost V 4 bases and J 11 bases, with 20 bases left between them. CDR3 size: 14 residues. Germline lookup yields CDR1 SGHTA and CDR2 FQGNSA. Donation came from healthy Caucasian individuals in Russia who were aged 6 to 90. This clonotype occurred many times. Its antigen is not known.

The chain carries TRBV7-2 and TRBJ1-1; D unresolved. What was sequenced was blood. This TCR derives from a woman in her twenties or thirties in good health. The CDR3 is CASSSGRGSPAAFF. The DNA for the CDR3 is TGTGCCAGCAGCTCGGGCCGGGGTTCCCCCGCTGCTTTCTTT.